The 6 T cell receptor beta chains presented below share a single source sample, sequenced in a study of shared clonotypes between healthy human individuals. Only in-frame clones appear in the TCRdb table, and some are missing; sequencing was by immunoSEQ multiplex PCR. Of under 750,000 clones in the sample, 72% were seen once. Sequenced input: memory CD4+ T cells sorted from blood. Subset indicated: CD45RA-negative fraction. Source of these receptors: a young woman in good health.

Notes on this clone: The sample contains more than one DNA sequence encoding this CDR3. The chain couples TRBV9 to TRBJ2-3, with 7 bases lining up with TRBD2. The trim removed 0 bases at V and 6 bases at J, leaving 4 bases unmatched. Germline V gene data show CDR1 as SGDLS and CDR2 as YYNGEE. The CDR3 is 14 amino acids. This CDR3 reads CASSVGGGSDTQYF. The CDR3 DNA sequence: TGTGCCAGCAGCGTAGGCGGCGGGAGTGATACGCAGTATTTT.

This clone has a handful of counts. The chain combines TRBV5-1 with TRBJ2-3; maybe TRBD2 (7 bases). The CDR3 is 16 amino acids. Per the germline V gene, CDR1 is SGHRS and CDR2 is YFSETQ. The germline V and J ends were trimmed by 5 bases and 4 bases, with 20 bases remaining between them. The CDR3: CASSIRGAAYADTQYF. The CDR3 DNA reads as TGCGCCAGCAGTATCCGGGGGGCAGCCTACGCAGATACGCAGTATTTT.

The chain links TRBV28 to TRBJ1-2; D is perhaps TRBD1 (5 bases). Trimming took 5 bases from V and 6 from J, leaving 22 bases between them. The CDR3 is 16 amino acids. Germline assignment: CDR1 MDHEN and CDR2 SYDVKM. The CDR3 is CASSRTGTRVFNGYTF. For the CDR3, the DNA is TGTGCCAGCAGTAGAACCGGGACTAGGGTTTTCAATGGCTACACCTTC.

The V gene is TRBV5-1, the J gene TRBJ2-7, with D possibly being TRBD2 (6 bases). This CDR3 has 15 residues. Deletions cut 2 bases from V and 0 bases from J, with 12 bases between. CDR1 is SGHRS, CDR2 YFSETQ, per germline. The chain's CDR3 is CASSFSSGDSYEQYF. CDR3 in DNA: TGCGCCAGCAGCTTCAGCTCGGGAGACTCCTACGAGCAGTACTTC.

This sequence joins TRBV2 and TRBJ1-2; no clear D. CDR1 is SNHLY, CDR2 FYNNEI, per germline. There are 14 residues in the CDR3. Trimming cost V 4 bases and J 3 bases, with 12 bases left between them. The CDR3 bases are TGTGCCAGCAGTGCTAGCAGGACTTACTATGGCTACACCTTC. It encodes CASSASRTYYGYTF.

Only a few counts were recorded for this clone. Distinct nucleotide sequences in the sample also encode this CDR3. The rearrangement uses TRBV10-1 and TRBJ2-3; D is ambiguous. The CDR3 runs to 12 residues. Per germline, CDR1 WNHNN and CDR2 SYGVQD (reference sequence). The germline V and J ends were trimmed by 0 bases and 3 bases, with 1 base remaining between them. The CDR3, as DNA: TGCGCCAGCAGTGAGTCTACAGATACGCAGTATTTT. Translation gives CASSESTDTQYF.